This is a list of T cell receptor beta chains from one sample in a study of blood T cell repertoires in COVID-19. Profiling relied on immunoSEQ multiplex PCR, and the TCRdb table lists in-frame clones only, not all of them. The table lists 65,000 to 100,000 clones, roughly 80% of them singletons, with about 16% in the top ten. Sequenced: peripheral blood. These receptors originate from a woman older than 75 with acute or convalescent COVID-19. The CDR3 runs from the conserved cysteine through the conserved F or W. D genes are given only for firm matches. The listing skips clone size in some rows; elsewhere it reads once, few, many or a size class.

V	J	D	size	length	DNA	CDR3
TRBV7-9	TRBJ1-4	.	.	13	TGTGCCAGCAGCTTAGAGGAGGGAGAAAAACTGTTTTTT	CASSLEEGEKLFF
TRBV19	TRBJ1-6	TRBD1	.	17	TGTGCCAGTAGCACCTCACAGGGGGCCGGTTTAGGTTCACCCCTCCACTTT	CASSTSQGAGLGSPLHF
TRBV11-3	TRBJ2-7	TRBD1	few	14	TGTGCCAGCAGCTCGACAGGGGTCACCTACGAGCAGTACTTC	CASSSTGVTYEQYF
TRBV19	TRBJ2-2	TRBD1	once	16	TGTGCCAGTAGTATCTGGGAGACAGGGCTAGGCGGGGAGCTGTTTTTT	CASSIWETGLGGELFF
TRBV19	TRBJ1-2	TRBD1	once	14	TGTGCCAGTACCGTGACAGGGGTAATGAGGGGCTACACCTTC	CASTVTGVMRGYTF
TRBV30	TRBJ1-2	TRBD1	few	12	TGTGCCTGGGACAGGGGAGAATCGGGCTACACCTTC	CAWDRGESGYTF
TRBV5-1	TRBJ1-2	.	.	15	TGCGCCAGCCAAGCCGACAGCTCCGGTACCTATGGCTACACCTTC	CASQADSSGTYGYTF
TRBV9	TRBJ1-4	TRBD1	.	15	TGTGCCAGCAGCCCCGGGACAGCCGATAATGAAAAACTGTTTTTT	CASSPGTADNEKLFF
TRBV19	TRBJ1-2	.	.	14	TGTGCCAGTAGTATCCCCGGGACATCCAAGGGCTACACCTTC	CASSIPGTSKGYTF
TRBV7-8	TRBJ1-2	TRBD1	once	15	TGTGCCAGCAGCTTAGCCCGGACAGGGGGCGATGGCTACACCTTC	CASSLARTGGDGYTF
TRBV13	TRBJ1-6	.	.	16	TGTGCCAGCAGCTTAGTCCGGGGGATCTATAATTCACCCCTCCACTTT	CASSLVRGIYNSPLHF
TRBV11-2	TRBJ1-2	.	few	11	TGTGCCAGCGCGGCTAACTATGGCTACACCTTC	CASAANYGYTF
TRBV7-9	TRBJ1-6	.	.	12	TGTGCCAGCAGCCCCTCGAGTTTCAACCTCCACTTT	CASSPSSFNLHF
TRBV7-9	TRBJ1-5	TRBD1	.	16	TGTGCCAGCAGCCTTGTAACAGGGGGCAACAATCAGCCCCAGCATTTT	CASSLVTGGNNQPQHF
TRBV10-3	TRBJ2-5	TRBD2	.	15	TGTGCCATCTCCCCAGCTCGGGGGGGCGGAGAGACCCAGTACTTC	CAISPARGGGETQYF
TRBV2	TRBJ1-2	.	.	15	TGTGCCAGCAGTGAAGTGCAGGCTCCCGGTAATGGCTACACCTTC	CASSEVQAPGNGYTF
TRBV3-1/TRBV3-2	TRBJ1-5	.	few	13	TGTGCCAGCAGCCAAGATTACAATCAGCCCCAGCATTTT	CASSQDYNQPQHF
TRBV10-3	TRBJ1-1	.	.	13	TGTGCCAGCTATCGGGGGTCGAACACTGAAGCTTTCTTT	CASYRGSNTEAFF
TRBV7-2	TRBJ2-5	.	.	16	TGTGCCAGCAGCCCCGTACTACATCTACCGCGCGAGACCCAGTACTTC	CASSPVLHLPRETQYF
TRBV10-1	TRBJ1-2	.	.	13	TGCGCCAGCAGTGTGGGGCCAAACTATGGCTACACCTTC	CASSVGPNYGYTF
TRBV24-1	TRBJ2-5	TRBD1	.	15	TGTGCCACCAGTGATAGACAGGGGGTATCGGAGACCCAGTACTTC	CATSDRQGVSETQYF
TRBV30	TRBJ1-4	.	few	14	TGTGCCTGGAGTGTAAGTGCGCCAGGAGAAAAACTGTTTTTT	CAWSVSAPGEKLFF
TRBV30	TRBJ1-1	.	once	12	TGTGCCTGGAGCGCAAGGGGCACTGAAGCTTTCTTT	CAWSARGTEAFF
TRBV6-6	TRBJ1-4	.	.	15	TGTGCCAGCAGTCGGATGGGGGGAGATCGGGAAAAACTGTTTTTT	CASSRMGGDREKLFF
TRBV9	TRBJ2-7	.	.	13	TGTGCCAGCAGCCCCGAGAGAGGGAACGAGCAGTACTTC	CASSPERGNEQYF
TRBV9	TRBJ1-5	.	.	15	TGTGCCAGCAGCGTAGGCGGGACCAGCAATCAGCCCCAGCATTTT	CASSVGGTSNQPQHF
TRBV12-3/TRBV12-4	TRBJ2-7	TRBD1	.	13	TGTGCCAGCAGTTTAACAGGGGGCAACGAGCAGTACTTC	CASSLTGGNEQYF
TRBV3-1/TRBV3-2	TRBJ2-7	TRBD1	medium-sized	13	TGTGCCAGCAGCCATGGGACAGGTCGGGAGCAGTACTTC	CASSHGTGREQYF
TRBV4-2	TRBJ2-3	TRBD1	few	19	TGTGCCAGCAGCCAACCCTGGGACAGGGAAGTAGGGGGCACAGATACGCAGTATTTT	CASSQPWDREVGGTDTQYF
TRBV19	TRBJ1-5	.	.	14	TGTGCCAGTACTACTCCAGGGGTTAGGCAGCCCCAGCATTTT	CASTTPGVRQPQHF
TRBV9	TRBJ2-1	.	.	12	TGTGCCAGCAGCTTAGGGGAGAATGAGCAGTTCTTC	CASSLGENEQFF
TRBV27	TRBJ2-7	.	.	14	TGTGCCAGCAAAAGGCAGGGAGGTCCCTACGAGCAGTACTTC	CASKRQGGPYEQYF
TRBV21-1	TRBJ1-1	.	.	17	TGTGCCAGCAGCAAAAACCCATCAGTGACTATGAACACTGAAGCTTTCTTT	CASSKNPSVTMNTEAFF
TRBV9	TRBJ1-6	.	few	16	TGTGCCAGCAGCGTAGACCCCGCCAGCTATAATTCACCCCTCCACTTT	CASSVDPASYNSPLHF
TRBV7-6	TRBJ2-3	.	.	15	TGTGCCAGCAGCTTAGTGGGCGGGGGCACAGATACGCAGTATTTT	CASSLVGGGTDTQYF
TRBV5-6	TRBJ2-5	TRBD2	.	16	TGTGCCAGCAGCTTACTAGCGGGGGGGCTCCAAGAGACCCAGTACTTC	CASSLLAGGLQETQYF
TRBV10-3	TRBJ1-5	TRBD1	.	13	TGTGCCATCACCCCGGGACAGAATCAGCCCCAGCATTTT	CAITPGQNQPQHF
TRBV5-4	TRBJ1-1	TRBD1	.	15	TGTGCCAGCAGCGCCGGGACAGGGCAGAAGACTGAAGCTTTCTTT	CASSAGTGQKTEAFF
TRBV19	TRBJ1-2	.	.	13	TGTGCCAGTAGGGAGTCCACAGGGAACGGCTACACCTTC	CASRESTGNGYTF
TRBV6-1	TRBJ1-2	.	.	12	TGTGCCAGCAGCTCCGGAGGAGGAGGCTACACCTTC	CASSSGGGGYTF
TRBV7-2	TRBJ1-6	.	.	12	TGTGCCAGCAGCTCCAGGGATTCACCCCTCCACTTT	CASSSRDSPLHF
TRBV6-4	TRBJ2-5	.	.	13	TGTGCCAGCAGTGTCCAAGCCCAAGAGACCCAGTACTTC	CASSVQAQETQYF
TRBV5-1	TRBJ2-5	TRBD2	.	17	TGCGCCAGCAGCTTGGCCAGGCTAGCGGGAGGGCAAGAGACCCAGTACTTC	CASSLARLAGGQETQYF
TRBV6-4	TRBJ1-5	.	.	12	TGTGCCACTCTGGGGGGGACGCAGCCCCAGCATTTT	CATLGGTQPQHF
TRBV23-1	TRBJ1-5	TRBD1	.	18	TGCGCCAGCAGTCAACTGGGCGGACAGGGGCTTAGCAATCAGCCCCAGCATTTT	CASSQLGGQGLSNQPQHF
TRBV7-6	TRBJ2-7	.	.	15	TGTGCCAGCAGCTCGGCGGCGGGGGCCTCCTACGAGCAGTACTTC	CASSSAAGASYEQYF
TRBV2	TRBJ1-4	TRBD1	.	16	TGTGCCAGCAAGACAACAGGGGGCATAGGAAATGAAAAACTGTTTTTT	CASKTTGGIGNEKLFF
TRBV9	TRBJ1-1	.	.	14	TGTGCCAGCAGCGTAGTTGGCAAGAACACTGAAGCTTTCTTT	CASSVVGKNTEAFF
TRBV7-9	TRBJ1-1	.	.	14	TGTGCCAGCAGCTCCCCGTCGGGAAACACTGAAGCTTTCTTT	CASSSPSGNTEAFF
TRBV5-1	TRBJ2-7	.	.	14	TGCGCCAGCAGCATATACGTACAGGGAAGCGAGCAGTACTTC	CASSIYVQGSEQYF
TRBV6-6	TRBJ1-1	TRBD1	.	13	TGTGCCAGCAGCTACGGACAGGGGTCTGAAGCTTTCTTT	CASSYGQGSEAFF
TRBV11-2	TRBJ1-1	TRBD1	.	15	TGTGCCAGCAGCACCCGACAGGGCGGTCGATCTGAAGCTTTCTTT	CASSTRQGGRSEAFF
TRBV3-1/TRBV3-2	TRBJ2-6	TRBD1	.	17	TGTGCCAGCAGCCAAGATTTAGGGGGCGCTGGGGCCAACGTCCTGACTTTC	CASSQDLGGAGANVLTF
TRBV9	TRBJ2-5	TRBD2	.	18	TGTGCCAGCAGCGTAGAGGGACTAGCGGGGGGGCGAGGAGAGACCCAGTACTTC	CASSVEGLAGGRGETQYF
TRBV11-2	TRBJ1-3	.	.	14	TGTGCCAGCAGCCAATCAGGGGCTGGAAACACCATATATTTT	CASSQSGAGNTIYF
TRBV29-1	TRBJ1-1	TRBD1	.	13	TGCAGCGCACAGGGACAGCTGAACACTGAAGCTTTCTTT	CSAQGQLNTEAFF
TRBV7-9	TRBJ1-5	TRBD1	.	14	TGTGCCAGCACCTTCGGGACAGGGCCGTGGGCCCAGCATTTT	CASTFGTGPWAQHF
TRBV27	TRBJ1-5	.	.	14	TGTGCCAGCAGTTCAGAGGTGATCAATCAGCCCCAGCATTTT	CASSSEVINQPQHF
TRBV11-3	TRBJ1-4	TRBD1	.	16	TGTGCCAGCAGCCCTCCTTCCGGGACAGGGGGAGAAAAACTGTTTTTT	CASSPPSGTGGEKLFF
TRBV6-5	TRBJ2-3	.	.	16	TGTGCCAGCAGTTACTGGGGCGGTAGGGGCACAGATACGCAGTATTTT	CASSYWGGRGTDTQYF